This entry features one TCR beta chain sequence. Its antigen is still unknown. TCRdb's copy holds only in-frame clones and misses some; the assay was immunoSEQ multiplex PCR. Of about 37,000 clones listed, approximately 90% are singletons. This sample was included in a study of T cell responses to AZD1222 COVID-19 vaccine. Findings of the study overall: Possibly, clonal diversity was underestimated; donors were largely white British and included more females.

V shed 4 bases and J 6 bases; nucleotides not matched to a gene: 10. CDR1 is LGHDT and CDR2 is YNNKEL in the germline V gene (reference sequence). The CDR3 sequence is 17 residues long. The clonotype comes from an adult who received the AZD1222 COVID-19 vaccine. The sequencing here drew on peripheral blood, taken 28 days after the second AZD1222 dose. The chain couples TRBV3-1 (or the pseudogene TRBV3-2) to TRBJ2-2; 11 bases are shared with TRBD1. The CDR3 region has the DNA TGTGCCAGCAGCCCGTCGACCGGGACAGGGGGACCCGGGGAGCTGTTTTTT. The encoded protein is CASSPSTGTGGPGELFF.